These T cell receptor beta chains were read from a single sample in a study of blood T cell repertoires in COVID-19. The repertoire was sequenced with immunoSEQ multiplex PCR; TCRdb's copy has only in-frame clones and lacks some. The sample consists of about 370,000 clones, roughly 90% of them appearing once. Sequenced material: peripheral blood. All receptors come from a woman in her 30s with COVID-19, enrolled during active disease. The CDR3 runs from the conserved cysteine through the conserved F or W. Fields, in order: clone size, D gene, J gene, V gene, CDR3 DNA, CDR3 protein. A D gene is named only where the DNA matches it firmly. Clone sizes are given selectively: once, few, many, or a class where the clone is expanded.

>-|-|TRBJ1-6|TRBV27
TGTGCCAGCAGTTTCAGGGAAAATTCACCCCTCCACTTT
CASSFRENSPLHF
>-|-|TRBJ2-2|TRBV11-2
TGTGCCAGCAGGTTTCCAGTAGCGGCCCCTAACACCGGGGAGCTGTTTTTT
CASRFPVAAPNTGELFF
>-|TRBD1|TRBJ2-2|TRBV5-1
TGCGCCAGCAGTCGAACCGGGACAGGACTCACCGGGGAGCTGTTTTTT
CASSRTGTGLTGELFF
>-|-|TRBJ1-3|TRBV28
TGTGCCAGCAGTACCCGTCCGGGGGGCGGTGGAAACACCATATATTTT
CASSTRPGGGGNTIYF
>-|-|TRBJ2-5|TRBV5-1
TGCGCCAGCAGCTTGGCCGTCCGGCAGCAGGGAGAGACCCAGTACTTC
CASSLAVRQQGETQYF
>-|-|TRBJ1-1|TRBV5-4
TGTGCCAGCAGCTTGGCGATGGACAGCAGACTGAACACTGAAGCTTTCTTT
CASSLAMDSRLNTEAFF
>-|TRBD2|TRBJ2-3|TRBV24-1
TGTGCCACCAGTGATAAGCGGGGGGTATGGCTCACAGATACGCAGTATTTT
CATSDKRGVWLTDTQYF
>-|-|TRBJ2-5|TRBV5-5
TGTGCCAGCAGCTTTCAGGGGTCGGAGACCCAGTACTTC
CASSFQGSETQYF
>-|-|TRBJ2-1|TRBV4-3
TGCGCCAGCAGCCGAGGTGTGGCAGGGTCCTACTACAATGAGCAGTTCTTC
CASSRGVAGSYYNEQFF
>-|TRBD1|TRBJ1-1|TRBV19
TGTGCCAGTAGTACGCCAGGGGGTGGCACTGAAGCTTTCTTT
CASSTPGGGTEAFF
>-|-|TRBJ1-2|TRBV11-2
TGTGCCAGCAGCGTGGAGAACTATGGCTACACCTTC
CASSVENYGYTF
>medium-sized|TRBD2|TRBJ2-5|TRBV11-2
TGTGCCAGCAGCTATCTCGGGAGGGGGGAAGAGACCCAGTACTTC
CASSYLGRGEETQYF
>-|TRBD1|TRBJ2-3|TRBV7-9
TGTGCCAGCAGCCAAACCGGGACAGGGGTCCCAGATACGCAGTATTTT
CASSQTGTGVPDTQYF
>-|-|TRBJ2-1|TRBV18
TGTGCCAGCTCACCACGGAGGGGGGGCGCCTCGAATGAGCAGTTCTTC
CASSPRRGGASNEQFF
>once|-|TRBJ1-5|TRBV6-2/TRBV6-3
TGTGCCAGCAGTCGCAGGGCGAGAGACAATCAGCCCCAGCATTTT
CASSRRARDNQPQHF
>-|-|TRBJ2-5|TRBV7-2
TGTGCCAGCAGCTTAGAGGTTGGCAGGCCCCAAGAGACCCAGTACTTC
CASSLEVGRPQETQYF
>-|-|TRBJ2-1|TRBV4-1
TGCGCCAGCAGCCCTTGGGGGGTCGAGTACAATGAGCAGTTCTTC
CASSPWGVEYNEQFF
>-|-|TRBJ1-1|TRBV24-1
TGTGCCACCAGTGATTCAGGGGCCCAGAACACTGAAGCTTTCTTT
CATSDSGAQNTEAFF
>-|TRBD2|TRBJ2-2|TRBV11-3
TGTGCCAGCAGCTTACCGGGACTAACGAACACCGGGGAGCTGTTTTTT
CASSLPGLTNTGELFF
>-|TRBD1|TRBJ1-1|TRBV30
TGTGCCTGGAGTGTACAGGGGCATACTGAAGCTTTCTTT
CAWSVQGHTEAFF
>-|TRBD1|TRBJ1-2|TRBV7-9
TGTGCCAGCAGCTTAGCGGCAGGGGGCACGAGGGGCTACACCTTC
CASSLAAGGTRGYTF
>-|-|TRBJ2-1|TRBV24-1
TGTGCCACCAGTGACTCTTTAACCACTACAGGGTACAATGAGCAGTTCTTC
CATSDSLTTTGYNEQFF
>-|TRBD2|TRBJ2-7|TRBV5-8
TGTGCCAGCGCCGAGCGGGAGGCCCACGAGCAGTACTTC
CASAEREAHEQYF
>-|-|TRBJ1-1|TRBV19
TGTGCCAGTATTCCACGAGCCCTCTACACTGAAGCTTTCTTT
CASIPRALYTEAFF
>few|-|TRBJ1-5|TRBV19
TGTGCCAGTAGTTCGAGGGTTAGCAATCAGCCCCAGCATTTT
CASSSRVSNQPQHF
>-|TRBD2|TRBJ2-1|TRBV11-1
TGTGCCCATTGGGCTAGCGGGAGGGCGAATGAGCAGTTCTTC
CAHWASGRANEQFF
>once|TRBD2|TRBJ2-1|TRBV28
TGTGCCAGCTTCATAGCGGGAGGGCCTGAGCAGTTCTTC
CASFIAGGPEQFF
>-|TRBD2|TRBJ2-3|TRBV6-5
TGTGCCAGCAGTTACGTCGCGGGAGGGCGGGATACGCAGTATTTT
CASSYVAGGRDTQYF
>-|-|TRBJ2-1|TRBV29-1
TGCAGCGTTGAAGCCTCCGAGGCGAATGAGCAGTTCTTC
CSVEASEANEQFF
>-|-|TRBJ2-1|TRBV10-3
TGTGCCATCAGTGCGCAGGGGCCCGGAAATGAGCAGTTCTTC
CAISAQGPGNEQFF
>-|TRBD2|TRBJ2-1|TRBV10-3
TGTGCCACCCACGAAGGCGGGAGTAAGGATGAGCAGTTCTTC
CATHEGGSKDEQFF
>once|-|TRBJ1-3|TRBV11-2
TGTGCCAGCAGCTTAGGGGCGTACAGCCGGTCGGGAAACACCATATATTTT
CASSLGAYSRSGNTIYF
>few|-|TRBJ1-1|TRBV27
TGTGCCAGCAGTTTAACCTCGGGGAACACTGAAGCTTTCTTT
CASSLTSGNTEAFF
>-|-|TRBJ1-6|TRBV6-2/TRBV6-3
TGTGCCAGCAGTTACCAAGCGGGACACCATAATTCACCCCTCCACTTT
CASSYQAGHHNSPLHF
>-|TRBD1|TRBJ2-7|TRBV2
TGTGCCAGCGGGACAGACCACCGCAACTTAGGTTCCTACGAGCAGTACTTC
CASGTDHRNLGSYEQYF
>-|-|TRBJ1-5|TRBV19
TGTGCCAGTAGTGCACAGGGCCACAATCAGCCCCAGCATTTT
CASSAQGHNQPQHF
>-|-|TRBJ2-5|TRBV7-8
TGTGCCAGCAGCCCGGACAGCCAAGAGACCCAGTACTTC
CASSPDSQETQYF